Reported below is one T cell receptor beta chain. Assay: immunoSEQ multiplex PCR; the TCRdb copy retains only in-frame clones and omits some. The sample holds approximately 390,000 clones, around nine tenths seen once. These data belong to a study of blood T cell repertoires in COVID-19. Germline V gives CDR1 SGHTA, CDR2 FQGNSA. The CDR3 consists of 14 residues. With 6 bases removed from V and 8 bases from J, the gap between germline ends came to 14 bases. The sequenced material came from PBMCs or T cells enriched from blood (not recorded which). The rearrangement joins TRBV7-2 to TRBJ1-6; D might be TRBD1 (5 bases). This clonotype was sampled from a woman in her forties or fifties who had recovered from COVID-19. The CDR3 DNA reads TGTGCCAGCAGGGCGGGACTGAGCTATTCACCCCTCCACTTT. Protein product: CASRAGLSYSPLHF.